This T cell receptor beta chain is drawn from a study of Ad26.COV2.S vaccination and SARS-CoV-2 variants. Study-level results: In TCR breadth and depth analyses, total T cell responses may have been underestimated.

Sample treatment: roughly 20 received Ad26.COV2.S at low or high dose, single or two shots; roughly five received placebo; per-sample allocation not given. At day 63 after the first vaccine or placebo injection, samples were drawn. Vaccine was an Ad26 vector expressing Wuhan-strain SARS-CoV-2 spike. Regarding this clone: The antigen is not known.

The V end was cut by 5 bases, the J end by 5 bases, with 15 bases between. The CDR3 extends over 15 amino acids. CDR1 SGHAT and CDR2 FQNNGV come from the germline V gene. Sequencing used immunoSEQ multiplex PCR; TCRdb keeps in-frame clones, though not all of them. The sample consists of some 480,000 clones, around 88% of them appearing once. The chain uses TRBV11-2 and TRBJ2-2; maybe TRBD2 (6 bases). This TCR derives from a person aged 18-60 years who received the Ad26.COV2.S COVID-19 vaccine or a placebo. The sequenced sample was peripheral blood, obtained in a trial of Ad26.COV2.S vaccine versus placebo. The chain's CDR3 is CASSEGTLGTGELFF. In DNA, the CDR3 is TGTGCCAGCAGCGAGGGGACTTTAGGGACCGGGGAGCTGTTTTTT. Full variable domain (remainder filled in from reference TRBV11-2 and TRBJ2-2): EAGVAQSPRYKIIEKRQSVAFWCNPISGHATLYWYQQILGQGPKLLIQFQNNGVVDDSQLPKDRFSAERLKGVDSTLKIQPAKLEDSAVYLCASSEGTLGTGELFFGEGSRLTVL.